Following are 15 T cell receptor beta chains from one sample sequenced in a study of blood T cell repertoires in COVID-19. Using immunoSEQ multiplex PCR, the repertoire was profiled, and TCRdb retains in-frame clones only, with some absent. This sample has roughly 350,000 clones, with 85% found just once. Sequenced material: peripheral blood. The receptors shown here come from a woman in her late teens or twenties with acute or convalescent COVID-19.

J is TRBJ1-1 and V is TRBV7-9; possible D gene TRBD1, 5 bases. Deletions cut 10 bases from V and 5 bases from J, with 14 bases between. The CDR3 spans 12 residues. Germline CDR1 is SEHNR and CDR2 is FQNEAQ (reference sequence). CDR3 DNA sequence: TGTGCCACCAGAGGGAAGGGGACTGAAGCTTTCTTT. Its translation is CATRGKGTEAFF.

The chain carries TRBV19 and TRBJ2-5; tentatively, D is TRBD1 (5 bases). The CDR3 runs 14 residues. Germline CDR1 reads LNHDA; CDR2 reads SQIVND (reference sequence). Trimming removed 5 bases from V and 5 bases from J, with 15 bases in between. The CDR3: CASSLRVLGETQYF. CDR3 DNA sequence: TGTGCCAGTAGTCTCAGGGTATTGGGGGAGACCCAGTACTTC.

The chain couples TRBV19 to TRBJ1-3, with D tentatively TRBD1 (5 bases). Germline values: CDR1 LNHDA, CDR2 SQIVND (reference sequence). The CDR3 loop spans 14 amino acids. The germline V and J ends were trimmed by 8 bases and 0 bases, with 11 bases remaining between them. The CDR3 loop reads CASGTVSSGNTIYF. The CDR3 nucleotides read TGTGCCAGTGGGACTGTTTCCTCTGGAAACACCATATATTTT.

This sequence joins TRBV19 and TRBJ1-2; perhaps TRBD1 as D (5 bases). The CDR3 runs 13 residues. In germline, CDR1 is LNHDA, CDR2 SQIVND (reference sequence). V lost 5 bases and J 0 bases, leaving 7 bases between the germline ends. CDR3 sequence: CASSPTANYGYTF. CDR3 nucleotide sequence: TGTGCCAGTAGTCCGACAGCTAACTATGGCTACACCTTC. Full variable domain (remainder filled in from reference TRBV19 and TRBJ1-2): DGGITQSPKYLFRKEGQNVTLSCEQNLNHDAMYWYRQDPGQGLRLIYYSQIVNDFQKGDIAEGYSVSREKKESFPLTVTSAQKNPTAFYLCASSPTANYGYTFGSGTRLTVV.

This sequence joins TRBV7-3 and TRBJ1-2; weak D call: TRBD1 (6 bases). Germline values: CDR1 SGHTA, CDR2 FQGTGA. This CDR3 has 13 residues. Trimming removed 5 bases from V and 2 bases from J, with 9 bases in between. The CDR3 bases are TGTGCCAGCAGCCATGACAGGAACTATGGCTACACCTTC. Translated: CASSHDRNYGYTF.

The chain carries TRBV27 and TRBJ2-5; 8 nucleotides agree with TRBD1. J gave up 7 bases and V 9 bases, and 13 bases lay outside the gene matches. CDR1 and CDR2 (germline): MNHEY, SMNVEV (reference sequence). CDR3 length equals 14 residues. The CDR3 coding sequence is TGTGCCAGTAAAGCGGGTCTTGACAGGGGGACCCAGTACTTC. Its translation is CASKAGLDRGTQYF.

The chain is built from TRBV4-1 and TRBJ2-1; 13 bases match TRBD2. V shed 2 bases and J 5 bases; nucleotides not matched to a gene: 9. The CDR3 is 18 residues long. CDR1 and CDR2 from the germline V gene are MGHRA and YSYEKL. CDR3 sequence reads: CASSQRYAGTSGDNEQFF. In nucleotides, the CDR3 is TGCGCCAGCAGCCAACGATATGCGGGGACTAGCGGGGACAATGAGCAGTTCTTC.

V gene TRBV11-2 combines with J gene TRBJ2-3; weak D call: TRBD1 (6 bases). The germline gives CDR1 SGHAT, CDR2 FQNNGV. With 5 bases removed from V and 4 bases from J, the gap between germline ends came to 25 bases. CDR3 length: 18 amino acids. CDR3 coding DNA: TGTGCCAGCAGCCCCAAGCCGGAACAGGGTGGTGTGGCAGATACGCAGTATTTT. Amino acid sequence: CASSPKPEQGGVADTQYF.

The count of this clone is one. J is TRBJ2-1 and V is TRBV5-1; no reliable D call. Trimming shortened V by 1 base and J by 0 bases, and 11 bases separated the two germline ends. The germline CDR1 and CDR2 sequences are SGHRS and YFSETQ. This CDR3 spans 16 amino acids. CDR3: CASSLLGESSYNEQFF. CDR3 DNA sequence: TGCGCCAGCAGCTTGTTGGGCGAGAGCTCCTACAATGAGCAGTTCTTC.

This sequence joins TRBV3-1 (or the pseudogene TRBV3-2) and TRBJ2-3; TRBD2 aligns across 13 bases. V gave up 4 bases and J gave up 6 bases; unmatched junction bases: 10. The CDR3 totals 17 residues. Germline assignment: CDR1 LGHDT and CDR2 YNNKEL (reference sequence). This chain's CDR3 is CASSPYRTSGSSDTQYF. The CDR3 coding sequence is TGTGCCAGCAGCCCATATCGGACTAGCGGGAGTTCGGATACGCAGTATTTT.

This clone was counted a few times. The gene calls are TRBV7-3 and TRBJ1-1; no firm D call. From germline, CDR1 is SGHTA and CDR2 FQGTGA. The CDR3 sequence is 14 residues long. Trimming took off 3 bases at V and 2 bases at J, with 10 bases between the two ends. The CDR3: CASSLGDQNTEAFF. CDR3 bases: TGTGCCAGCAGCTTGGGAGACCAAAACACTGAAGCTTTCTTT.

The V call is TRBV6-2 or TRBV6-3, the J call TRBJ1-5; D not resolved. Germline loops: CDR1 MNHEY, CDR2 SVGEGT. Trimming pared 3 bases from V and 4 bases from J, leaving 10 bases between. This CDR3 has 14 amino acids. DNA for the CDR3: TGTGCCAGCAGTTATGGCAACAGAAATCAGCCCCAGCATTTT. It translates to CASSYGNRNQPQHF.

This rearrangement joins TRBV9 to TRBJ2-1, with D maybe TRBD1 (6 bases). Trimming left V 0 bases short and J 7 bases short, with 17 bases between. This CDR3 has 16 residues. The germline CDR1 and CDR2 sequences are SGDLS and YYNGEE. The DNA of the CDR3 is TGTGCCAGCAGCGTAGATGCAACAGGGTCAGGGAATGAGCAGTTCTTC. This codes for CASSVDATGSGNEQFF.

This clone was observed once. The CDR3 loop is CASSLDSRGETQYF. CDR3 sequence (DNA): TGTGCCAGCAGCTTGGACTCCCGGGGGGAGACCCAGTACTTC. The chain combines TRBV7-3 with TRBJ2-5, with D tentatively TRBD2 (6 bases). The CDR3 has 14 residues. Trimming took 3 bases from V and 5 from J, leaving 13 bases between them. The germline gives CDR1 SGHTA, CDR2 FQGTGA. Looking up the rest from reference TRBV7-3 and TRBJ2-5 gives the full variable domain: GAGVSQTPSNKVTEKGKYVELRCDPISGHTALYWYRQSLGQGPEFLIYFQGTGAADDSGLPNDRFFAVRPEGSVSTLKIQRTERGDSAVYLCASSLDSRGETQYFGPGTRLLVL.

The rearrangement links TRBV5-1 to TRBJ1-3; D is unresolved. Trimming shortened V by 1 base and J by 2 bases, and 7 bases separated the two germline ends. In germline, CDR1 is SGHRS, CDR2 YFSETQ. The CDR3 is made up of 14 amino acids. Here the CDR3 DNA reads TGCGCCAGCAGCTTGTCCGGGGCTGGAAACACCATATATTTT. This gives the protein CASSLSGAGNTIYF.